This is a list of T cell receptor beta chains from one sample in a study of tumour-infiltrating T cells in Burkitt lymphoma. Profiling relied on immunoSEQ multiplex PCR, and the TCRdb table lists in-frame clones only, not all of them. The sample holds 13,000 to 15,000 clones, around 86% seen once. The sample taken for sequencing was tumor tissue. The receptors shown here come from a human donor with diffuse large B-cell lymphoma. The CDR3 runs from the conserved cysteine through the conserved F or W. Each record gives: D gene, J gene, clone size, V gene, CDR3 protein, CDR3 DNA. A D gene is named only where the DNA matches it firmly. Only part of the rows carry a size: once, few, many, or a class if the clone is expanded.

D gene: TRBD1
J gene: TRBJ1-1
clone size: NA
V gene: TRBV11-3
CDR3 protein: CASSQGDSEAFF
CDR3 DNA: TGTGCCAGCAGCCAGGGGGACAGCGAAGCTTTCTTT

D gene: NA
J gene: TRBJ1-4
clone size: NA
V gene: TRBV15
CDR3 protein: CATSRKPGGNEKLFF
CDR3 DNA: TGTGCCACCAGCAGAAAACCCGGGGGCAATGAAAAGCTGTTTTTT

D gene: NA
J gene: TRBJ1-6
clone size: NA
V gene: TRBV28
CDR3 protein: CASRPTGTPSSPLHF
CDR3 DNA: TGTGCCAGCAGACCGACAGGAACCCCTAGCTCACCCCTCCACTTT

D gene: NA
J gene: TRBJ2-3
clone size: NA
V gene: TRBV9
CDR3 protein: CASSPTGFNTDTQYF
CDR3 DNA: TGTGCCAGCAGCCCGACAGGCTTTAACACAGATACGCAGTATTTT

D gene: NA
J gene: TRBJ2-3
clone size: once
V gene: TRBV27
CDR3 protein: CASSLWGAGDTQYF
CDR3 DNA: TGTGCCAGCAGTTTATGGGGGGCTGGAGATACGCAGTATTTT

D gene: NA
J gene: TRBJ1-1
clone size: NA
V gene: TRBV19
CDR3 protein: CASRAWTENTEAFF
CDR3 DNA: TGTGCCAGTAGGGCCTGGACGGAGAACACTGAAGCTTTCTTT

D gene: NA
J gene: TRBJ1-5
clone size: NA
V gene: TRBV7-2
CDR3 protein: CASSLMGAQHF
CDR3 DNA: TGTGCCAGCAGTTTAATGGGGGCCCAGCATTTT

D gene: NA
J gene: TRBJ1-1
clone size: NA
V gene: TRBV7-9
CDR3 protein: CASSLTNTEAFF
CDR3 DNA: TGTGCCAGCAGCTTAACGAACACTGAAGCTTTCTTT

D gene: TRBD1
J gene: TRBJ2-7
clone size: NA
V gene: TRBV27
CDR3 protein: CASSSSRGQGIHEQYF
CDR3 DNA: TGTGCCAGCAGTTCGTCCCGGGGACAGGGGATCCACGAGCAGTACTTC

D gene: NA
J gene: TRBJ2-7
clone size: NA
V gene: TRBV9
CDR3 protein: CASSPREGNEQYF
CDR3 DNA: TGTGCCAGCAGCCCCAGAGAGGGCAACGAGCAGTACTTC

D gene: NA
J gene: TRBJ1-2
clone size: once
V gene: TRBV19
CDR3 protein: CASSGVPVYSTNYGYTF
CDR3 DNA: TGTGCCAGTTCGGGGGTCCCTGTATACAGCACTAACTATGGCTACACCTTC

D gene: TRBD1
J gene: TRBJ2-6
clone size: NA
V gene: TRBV18
CDR3 protein: CASSPQTGYSGANVLTF
CDR3 DNA: TGTGCCAGCTCACCGCAGACAGGGTACTCTGGGGCCAACGTCCTGACTTTC

D gene: NA
J gene: TRBJ2-6
clone size: NA
V gene: TRBV27
CDR3 protein: CASSLSPPGTRVAGANVLTF
CDR3 DNA: TGTGCCAGCAGTTTATCCCCCCCGGGGACAAGGGTGGCTGGGGCCAACGTCCTGACTTTC

D gene: TRBD1
J gene: TRBJ1-2
clone size: NA
V gene: TRBV19
CDR3 protein: CASSGVVRDSYGYTF
CDR3 DNA: TGTGCCAGTAGCGGAGTGGTCAGGGACAGTTATGGCTACACCTTC